These T cell receptor beta chains were read from a single sample in a study of tumor-infiltrating lymphocytes in primary liver carcinoma. A single record per CDR3 protein comes from TCRdb applying MiXCR to the multiplex PCR reads. This repertoire shows roughly 100,000 distinct CDR3 sequences, about 62% found once; its top ten account for approximately 12%. The source material was liver tumor tissue from sampling region 2. These receptors were collected from a woman in her sixties with primary liver carcinoma and hepatitis B virus infection. Each CDR3 is given with its conserved first and last residue. A D gene is named only where the DNA matches it firmly. Expanded clones are given a class, and other clones once, few, many or no size at all.

CDR3 protein,CDR3 DNA,J gene,D gene,V gene,clone size
CVSSRPKGQGYSSYEQYF,TGTGTCAGCAGCAGACCGAAAGGACAGGGCTATAGCTCCTACGAGCAGTACTTC,TRBJ2-7,TRBD1,TRBV7-2,NA
CASKQARTEELFF,TGTGCCAGCAAACAGGCGCGGACAGAAGAGCTGTTTTTC,TRBJ2-2,NA,TRBV14,NA
CASSKDSLTGELFF,TGTGCCAGCAGCAAGGACAGTCTCACCGGGGAGCTGTTTTTT,TRBJ2-2,NA,TRBV7-9,NA
CASSAGTVCYNEQLF,TGTGCCAGCAGTGCCGGGACGGTGTGCTACAATGAGCAGCTCTTC,TRBJ2-1,NA,TRBV11-2,once
CSFETGAVTQYF,TGCAGCTTTGAGACCGGGGCAGTTACGCAGTATTTT,TRBJ2-3,NA,TRBV29-1,NA
CASGTSGSLGETQYF,TGCGCCAGCGGGACTAGCGGGAGTTTAGGAGAGACCCAGTACTTC,TRBJ2-5,TRBD2,TRBV5-1,many
CIVLSSVISQETQYF,TGCATCGTTCTATCTTCGGTGATTAGTCAAGAGACCCAGTACTTC,TRBJ2-5,NA,TRBV29-1,once
CASSSGSGGTQGTQYF,TGCGCCAGCAGCTCTGGATCGGGTGGGACCCAAGGGACCCAGTACTTC,TRBJ2-5,NA,TRBV5-1,NA
CASSLGRGDNQPQHF,TGTGCCAGCAGTTTGGGGAGGGGGGACAATCAGCCCCAGCATTTT,TRBJ1-5,NA,TRBV28,NA
CSSGPQGSDTYTQYF,TGTTCCAGCGGCCCACAGGGGTCAGACACATATACTCAGTATTTT,TRBJ2-3,TRBD1,TRBV11-2,once
CASSQWGGVSNEQFF,TGTGCCAGCAGCCAATGGGGAGGGGTAAGCAATGAGCAGTTCTTC,TRBJ2-1,TRBD2,TRBV3-1,NA
CASSQDGGGRGEQYF,TGCGCCAGCAGCCAAGATGGTGGGGGGCGCGGCGAGCAGTACTTC,TRBJ2-7,NA,TRBV4-1,NA
CASSLGRLGGRNEQFF,TGTGCCAGCAGCTTGGGGCGCCTAGGGGGTCGCAATGAGCAGTTCTTC,TRBJ2-1,NA,TRBV7-9,few
CASSPRVVLPPDTQYF,TGTGCCAGCAGTCCGAGAGTTGTCTTGCCCCCTGATACGCAGTATTTT,TRBJ2-3,NA,TRBV12-3/TRBV12-4,NA
CASSLLGANQPQHF,TGTGCCAGCAGTTTGCTAGGAGCCAATCAGCCCCAGCATTTT,TRBJ1-5,NA,TRBV12-3/TRBV12-4,many
CSVESQERGNKQSF,TGCAGCGTTGAGAGCCAGGAAAGGGGCAATAAGCAGTCCTTC,TRBJ2-1,NA,TRBV29-1,NA
CASSSGTYGDTQYF,TGTGCCAGCTCATCGGGGACCTACGGAGATACGCAGTATTTT,TRBJ2-3,NA,TRBV18,NA
CASRGQGSHEQYF,TGTGCCAGCAGGGGACAGGGAAGCCACGAGCAGTACTTC,TRBJ2-7,TRBD1,TRBV25-1,few
CASSSGRAEQYF,TGTGCCAGCAGCTCGGGACGGGCTGAGCAATACTTC,TRBJ2-7,NA,TRBV11-2,NA
CAGSLVPTGIYDYTF,TGTGCGGGCAGCTTAGTCCCGACAGGGATCTATGACTACACCTTC,TRBJ1-2,TRBD1,TRBV11-2,NA
CVRRPSLDTGELLF,TGTGTCAGGAGACCGAGCCTTGACACCGGGGAGCTGTTGTTT,TRBJ2-2,NA,TRBV11-1,NA
CAGSSDRIAGELFF,TGTGCCGGCAGCTCCGACAGGATCGCCGGGGAGCTGTTTTTT,TRBJ2-2,NA,TRBV6-5,NA
CASGELGTSPNEQFF,TGTGCCAGCGGGGAATTGGGGACTAGCCCTAATGAGCAGTTCTTC,TRBJ2-1,TRBD2,TRBV2,many
CASSFRTSTYTQFF,TGTGCCAGCAGCTTCAGGACTAGTACATATACGCAGTTTTTT,TRBJ2-3,TRBD2,TRBV11-3,NA
CASSYSRSSGRETQYF,TGCGCCAGTAGCTACTCCCGTAGTAGCGGGAGAGAGACCCAGTACTTC,TRBJ2-5,TRBD2,TRBV11-2,NA
CASSWTSRTQYF,TGTGCCAGCAGTTGGACTAGTCGGACCCAGTACTTC,TRBJ2-5,TRBD2,TRBV12-3/TRBV12-4,many
CAWSGQDTQYF,TGTGCCTGGAGTGGGCAAGATACGCAGTATTTT,TRBJ2-3,NA,TRBV30,few
CASSSPSGGRYEQYF,TGTGCCAGCAGCTCTCCGAGTGGAGGCCGCTACGAGCAGTACTTC,TRBJ2-7,NA,TRBV11-2,medium-sized
CASWKGGRTGELFF,TGCGCCAGCTGGAAAGGGGGCAGAACCGGGGAGCTGTTTTTT,TRBJ2-2,TRBD1,TRBV5-1,NA
CASSFWTDSTDTQYF,TGCGCCAGCAGCTTCTGGACAGACAGCACAGATACGCAGTATTTT,TRBJ2-3,NA,TRBV5-1,many
CASSRTTGLNTEAFF,TGTGCCAGCAGCCGGACGACAGGCCTGAACACTGAAGCTTTCTTT,TRBJ1-1,NA,TRBV2,NA
CASSMDRDDELFF,TGTGCCAGCAGCATGGACAGGGATGATGAGCTGTTCTTC,TRBJ2-1,TRBD1,TRBV11-2,NA
CSAKTSGLYNEQFF,TGCAGTGCTAAAACTAGCGGCCTCTACAATGAGCAGTTCTTC,TRBJ2-1,TRBD2,TRBV20-1,NA